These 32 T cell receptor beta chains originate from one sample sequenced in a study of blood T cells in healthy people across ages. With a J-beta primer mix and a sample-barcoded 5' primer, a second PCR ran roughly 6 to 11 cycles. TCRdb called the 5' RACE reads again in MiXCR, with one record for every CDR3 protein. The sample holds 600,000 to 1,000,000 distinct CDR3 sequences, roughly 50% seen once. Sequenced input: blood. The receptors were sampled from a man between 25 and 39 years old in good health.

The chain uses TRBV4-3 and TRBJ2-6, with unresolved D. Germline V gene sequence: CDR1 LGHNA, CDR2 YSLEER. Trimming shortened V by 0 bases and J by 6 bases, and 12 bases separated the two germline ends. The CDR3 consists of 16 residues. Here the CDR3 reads CASSQDRPRAANVLTF. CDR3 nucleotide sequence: TGCGCCAGCAGCCAAGATCGGCCCAGAGCGGCCAACGTCCTGACTTTC.

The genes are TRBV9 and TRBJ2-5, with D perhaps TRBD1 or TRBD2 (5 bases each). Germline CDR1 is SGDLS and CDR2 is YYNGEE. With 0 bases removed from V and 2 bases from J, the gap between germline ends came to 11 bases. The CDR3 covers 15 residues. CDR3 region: CASSVEGDRQETQYF. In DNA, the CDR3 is TGTGCCAGCAGCGTAGAAGGGGACCGTCAAGAGACCCAGTACTTC.

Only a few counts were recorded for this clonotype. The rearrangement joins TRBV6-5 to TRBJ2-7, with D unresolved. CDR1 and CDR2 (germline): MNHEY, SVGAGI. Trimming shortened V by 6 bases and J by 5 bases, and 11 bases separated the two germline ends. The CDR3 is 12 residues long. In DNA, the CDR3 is TGTGCCAGCAGCCGACCACGTGACGAGCAGTACTTC. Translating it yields CASSRPRDEQYF.

For the CDR3, the DNA is TGTGCCAGCAGACGGACCCTATCAGAGGAGACCCAGTACTTC. It is translated as CASRRTLSEETQYF. The rearrangement links TRBV6-2 or TRBV6-3 to TRBJ2-5, with D uncertain. Germline values: CDR1 MNHEY, CDR2 SVGEGT. V shed 6 bases and J shed 5 bases, with 16 bases lying between them. The CDR3 totals 14 residues.

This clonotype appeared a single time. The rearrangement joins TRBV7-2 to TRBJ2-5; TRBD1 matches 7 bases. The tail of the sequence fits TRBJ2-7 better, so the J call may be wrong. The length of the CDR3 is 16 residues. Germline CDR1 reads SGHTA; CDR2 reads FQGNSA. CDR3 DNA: TGTGCCAGCAGATTCAGGGTGTCACAGGGGAGCAGCGAGCAGTACTTC. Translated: CASRFRVSQGSSEQYF.

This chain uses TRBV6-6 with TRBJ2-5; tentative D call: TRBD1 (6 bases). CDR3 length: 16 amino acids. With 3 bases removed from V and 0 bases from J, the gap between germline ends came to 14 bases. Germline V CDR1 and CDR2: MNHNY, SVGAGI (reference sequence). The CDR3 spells CASSYLQGLYQETQYF. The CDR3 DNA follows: TGTGCCAGCAGTTATCTACAGGGTTTGTACCAAGAGACCCAGTACTTC.

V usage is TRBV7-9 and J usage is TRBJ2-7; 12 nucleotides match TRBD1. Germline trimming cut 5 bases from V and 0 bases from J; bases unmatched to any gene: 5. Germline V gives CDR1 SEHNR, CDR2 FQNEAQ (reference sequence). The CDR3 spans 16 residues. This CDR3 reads CASSRGTGGVSYEQYF. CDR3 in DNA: TGTGCCAGCAGCCGCGGGACAGGGGGCGTCTCCTACGAGCAGTACTTC.

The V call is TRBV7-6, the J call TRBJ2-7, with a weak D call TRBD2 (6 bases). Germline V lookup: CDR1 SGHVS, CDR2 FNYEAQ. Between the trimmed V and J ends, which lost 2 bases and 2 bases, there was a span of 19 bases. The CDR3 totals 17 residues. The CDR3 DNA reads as TGTGCCAGCAGCTTAAAACCCGGGAGTCACGATACCTACGAGCAGTACTTC. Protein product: CASSLKPGSHDTYEQYF. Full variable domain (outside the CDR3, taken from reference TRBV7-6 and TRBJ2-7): GAGVSQSPRYKVTKRGQDVALRCDPISGHVSLYWYRQALGQGPEFLTYFNYEAQQDKSGLPNDRFSAERPEGSISTLTIQRTEQRDSAMYRCASSLKPGSHDTYEQYFGPGTRLTVT.

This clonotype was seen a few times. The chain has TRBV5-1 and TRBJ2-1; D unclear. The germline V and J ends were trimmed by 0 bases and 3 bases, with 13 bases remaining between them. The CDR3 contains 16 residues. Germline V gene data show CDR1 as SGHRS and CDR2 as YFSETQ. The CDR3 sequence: CASSLAETGLYNEQFF. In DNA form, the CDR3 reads TGCGCCAGCAGCTTGGCAGAGACGGGCCTCTACAATGAGCAGTTCTTC. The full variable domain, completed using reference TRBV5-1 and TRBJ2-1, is KAGVTQTPRYLIKTRGQQVTLSCSPISGHRSVSWYQQTPGQGLQFLFEYFSETQRNKGNFPGRFSGRQFSNSRSEMNVSTLELGDSALYLCASSLAETGLYNEQFFGPGTRLTVL.

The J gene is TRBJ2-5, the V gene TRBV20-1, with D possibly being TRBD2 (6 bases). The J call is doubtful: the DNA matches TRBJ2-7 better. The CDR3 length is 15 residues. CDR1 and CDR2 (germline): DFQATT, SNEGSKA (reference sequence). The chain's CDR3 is CSARPITSNPYEQYF. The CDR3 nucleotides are TGCAGTGCTAGACCGATTACTAGCAACCCCTACGAGCAGTACTTC.

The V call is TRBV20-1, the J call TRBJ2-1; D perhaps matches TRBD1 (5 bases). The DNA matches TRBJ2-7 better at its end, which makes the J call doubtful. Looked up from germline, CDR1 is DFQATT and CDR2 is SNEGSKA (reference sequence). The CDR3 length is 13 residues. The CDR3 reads CSADSSLSYEQYF. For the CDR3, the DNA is TGCAGTGCCGACAGTAGTCTATCCTACGAGCAGTACTTC.

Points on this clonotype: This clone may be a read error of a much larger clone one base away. The chain's CDR3 is CASSTDAGFEEQFF. The CDR3 coding sequence is TGTGCCAGCAGCACAGACGCAGGGTTTGAGGAGCAGTTCTTC. The chain has TRBV7-9 and TRBJ2-1; a possible D gene is TRBD1 (5 bases). The CDR3 consists of 14 residues. Germline V gene sequence: CDR1 SEHNR, CDR2 FQNEAQ (reference sequence). V was clipped by 5 bases and J by 10 bases, with 18 bases between them.

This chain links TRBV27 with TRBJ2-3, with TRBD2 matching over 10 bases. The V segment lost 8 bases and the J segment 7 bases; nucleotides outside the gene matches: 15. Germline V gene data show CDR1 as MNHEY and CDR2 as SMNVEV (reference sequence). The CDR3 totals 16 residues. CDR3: CASSLEGLAGVNTQYF. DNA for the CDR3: TGTGCCAGCTCACTCGAGGGGCTAGCGGGAGTGAATACGCAGTATTTT.

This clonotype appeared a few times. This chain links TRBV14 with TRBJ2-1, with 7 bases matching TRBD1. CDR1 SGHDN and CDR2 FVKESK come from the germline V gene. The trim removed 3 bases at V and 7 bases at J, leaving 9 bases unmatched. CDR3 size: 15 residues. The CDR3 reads CASSQDRSVGNEQFF. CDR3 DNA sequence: TGTGCCAGCAGCCAGGACAGGTCGGTAGGAAATGAGCAGTTCTTC.

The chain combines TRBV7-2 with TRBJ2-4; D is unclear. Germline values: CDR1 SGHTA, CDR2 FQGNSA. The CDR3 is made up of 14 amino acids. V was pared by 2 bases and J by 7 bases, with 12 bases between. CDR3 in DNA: TGTGCCAGCAGCTTATTGGGCAGTCGGAACATTCAGTACTTC. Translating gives CASSLLGSRNIQYF.

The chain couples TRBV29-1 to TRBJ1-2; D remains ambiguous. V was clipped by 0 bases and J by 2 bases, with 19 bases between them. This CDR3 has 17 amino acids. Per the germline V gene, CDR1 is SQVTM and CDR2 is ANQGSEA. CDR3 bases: TGCAGCGTTGAAGATGTAGAGGGCCCCCTAATGAACTATGGCTACACCTTC. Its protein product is CSVEDVEGPLMNYGYTF.

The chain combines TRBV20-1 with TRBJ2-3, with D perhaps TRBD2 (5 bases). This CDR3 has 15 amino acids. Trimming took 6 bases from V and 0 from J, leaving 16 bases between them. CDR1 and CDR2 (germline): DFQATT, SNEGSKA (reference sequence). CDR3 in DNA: TGCAGTGCAGACTACCGAATATCTAGCACAGATACGCAGTATTTT. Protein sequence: CSADYRISSTDTQYF.

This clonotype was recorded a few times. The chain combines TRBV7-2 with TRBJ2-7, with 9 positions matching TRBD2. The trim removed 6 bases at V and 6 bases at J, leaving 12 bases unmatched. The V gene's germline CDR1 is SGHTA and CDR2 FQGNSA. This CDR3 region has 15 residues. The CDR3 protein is CASREGLALSSEQYF. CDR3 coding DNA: TGTGCCAGCAGAGAGGGACTAGCTCTAAGCAGCGAGCAGTACTTC. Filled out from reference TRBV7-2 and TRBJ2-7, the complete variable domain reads GAGVSQSPSNKVTEKGKDVELRCDPISGHTALYWYRQSLGQGLEFLIYFQGNSAPDKSGLPSDRFSAERTGGSVSTLTIQRTQQEDSAVYLCASREGLALSSEQYFGPGTRLTVT.

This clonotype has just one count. CDR3 protein: CASSLAYGLATDTQYF. DNA for the CDR3: TGTGCCAGCAGCTTAGCGTATGGACTAGCTACAGATACGCAGTATTTT. This sequence joins TRBV7-2 and TRBJ2-3; TRBD2 matches at 8 bases. V lost 0 bases and J lost 3; bases outside the gene matches: 5. Germline-derived CDR1 and CDR2 are SGHTA and FQGNSA. This CDR3 comprises 16 residues.

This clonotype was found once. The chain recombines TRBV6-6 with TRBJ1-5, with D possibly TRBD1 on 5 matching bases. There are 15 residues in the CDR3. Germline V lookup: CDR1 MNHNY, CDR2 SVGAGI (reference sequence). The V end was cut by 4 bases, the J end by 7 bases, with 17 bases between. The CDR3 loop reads CASSFPQGEGQPQHF. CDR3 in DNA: TGTGCCAGCAGTTTTCCCCAGGGCGAGGGGCAGCCCCAGCATTTT.

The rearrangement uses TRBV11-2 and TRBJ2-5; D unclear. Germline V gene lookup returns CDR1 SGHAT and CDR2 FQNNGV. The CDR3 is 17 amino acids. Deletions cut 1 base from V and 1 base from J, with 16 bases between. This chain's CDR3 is CASSLVQAQIRQETQYF. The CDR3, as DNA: TGTGCCAGCAGCTTAGTTCAGGCGCAAATCCGCCAAGAGACCCAGTACTTC.

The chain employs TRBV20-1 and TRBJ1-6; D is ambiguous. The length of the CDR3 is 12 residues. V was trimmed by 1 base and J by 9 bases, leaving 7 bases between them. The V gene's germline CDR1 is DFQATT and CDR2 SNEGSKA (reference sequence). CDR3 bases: TGCAGTGCTAGAGGGGAAGGTTCACCCCTCCACTTT. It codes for CSARGEGSPLHF.

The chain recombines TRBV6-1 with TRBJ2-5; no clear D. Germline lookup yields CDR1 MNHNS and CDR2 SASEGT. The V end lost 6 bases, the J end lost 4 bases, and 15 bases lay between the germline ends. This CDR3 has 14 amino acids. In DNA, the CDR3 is TGTGCCAGCAGCTCCGGCTTTTCGGGAGAGACCCAGTACTTC. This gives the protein CASSSGFSGETQYF.

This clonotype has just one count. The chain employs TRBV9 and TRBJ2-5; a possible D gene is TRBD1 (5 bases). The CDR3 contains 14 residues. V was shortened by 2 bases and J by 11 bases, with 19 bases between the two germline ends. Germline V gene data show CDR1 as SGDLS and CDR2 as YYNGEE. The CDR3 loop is CASSVRVLENEQYF. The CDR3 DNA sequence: TGTGCCAGCAGCGTCAGGGTCTTGGAGAATGAGCAGTACTTC.

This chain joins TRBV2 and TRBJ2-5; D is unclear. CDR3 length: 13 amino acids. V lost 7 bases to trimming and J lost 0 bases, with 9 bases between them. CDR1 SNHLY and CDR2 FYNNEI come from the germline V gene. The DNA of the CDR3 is TGTGCCAGCACAAGGGTACACCAAGAGACCCAGTACTTC. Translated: CASTRVHQETQYF.

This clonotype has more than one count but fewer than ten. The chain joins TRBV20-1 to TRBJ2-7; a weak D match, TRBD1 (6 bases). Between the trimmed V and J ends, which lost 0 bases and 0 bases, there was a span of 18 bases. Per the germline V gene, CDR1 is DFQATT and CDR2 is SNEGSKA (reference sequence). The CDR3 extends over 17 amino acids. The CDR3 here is CSARDHGTDRFSYEQYF. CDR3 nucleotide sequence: TGCAGTGCTAGAGATCATGGGACGGACAGATTCTCCTACGAGCAGTACTTC.

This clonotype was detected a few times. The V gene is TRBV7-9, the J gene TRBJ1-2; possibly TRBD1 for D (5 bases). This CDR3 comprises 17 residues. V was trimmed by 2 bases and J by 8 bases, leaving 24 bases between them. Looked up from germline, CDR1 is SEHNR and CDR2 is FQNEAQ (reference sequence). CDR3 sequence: CASSLRAGTSKPPGYTF. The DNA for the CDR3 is TGTGCCAGCAGCTTAAGGGCCGGGACCTCGAAACCCCCCGGCTACACCTTC.

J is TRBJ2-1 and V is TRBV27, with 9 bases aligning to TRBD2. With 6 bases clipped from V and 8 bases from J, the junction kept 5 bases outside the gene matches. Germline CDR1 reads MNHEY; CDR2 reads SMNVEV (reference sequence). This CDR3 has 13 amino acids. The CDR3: CASRGLAWDEQFF. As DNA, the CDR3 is TGTGCCAGCAGGGGACTAGCTTGGGATGAGCAGTTCTTC.

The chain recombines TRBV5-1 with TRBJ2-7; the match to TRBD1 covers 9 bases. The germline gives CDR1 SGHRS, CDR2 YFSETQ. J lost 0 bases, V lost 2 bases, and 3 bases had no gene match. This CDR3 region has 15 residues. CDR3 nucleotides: TGCGCCAGCAGCTTACAGGGGGCAGGCTCCTACGAGCAGTACTTC. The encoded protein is CASSLQGAGSYEQYF.

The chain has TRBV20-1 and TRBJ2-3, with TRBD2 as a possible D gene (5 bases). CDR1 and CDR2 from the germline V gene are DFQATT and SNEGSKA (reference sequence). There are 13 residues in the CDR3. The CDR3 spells CSEASGGTDTQYF. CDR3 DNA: TGCTCCGAGGCCAGCGGAGGCACAGATACGCAGTATTTT.

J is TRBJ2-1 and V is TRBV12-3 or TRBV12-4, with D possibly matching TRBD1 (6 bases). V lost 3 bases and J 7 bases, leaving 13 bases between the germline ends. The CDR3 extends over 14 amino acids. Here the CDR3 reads CASSFVGAGNEQFF. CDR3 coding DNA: TGTGCCAGCAGTTTTGTGGGGGCAGGGAATGAGCAGTTCTTC.

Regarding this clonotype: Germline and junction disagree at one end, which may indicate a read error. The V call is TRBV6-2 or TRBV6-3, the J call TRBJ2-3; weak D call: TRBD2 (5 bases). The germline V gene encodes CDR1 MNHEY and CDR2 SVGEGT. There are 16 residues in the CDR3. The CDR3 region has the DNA TGTGCCAGCAGTGGAGGATCAGACCGACGCACAGACACGCAGTATTTT. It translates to CASSGGSDRRTDTQYF.